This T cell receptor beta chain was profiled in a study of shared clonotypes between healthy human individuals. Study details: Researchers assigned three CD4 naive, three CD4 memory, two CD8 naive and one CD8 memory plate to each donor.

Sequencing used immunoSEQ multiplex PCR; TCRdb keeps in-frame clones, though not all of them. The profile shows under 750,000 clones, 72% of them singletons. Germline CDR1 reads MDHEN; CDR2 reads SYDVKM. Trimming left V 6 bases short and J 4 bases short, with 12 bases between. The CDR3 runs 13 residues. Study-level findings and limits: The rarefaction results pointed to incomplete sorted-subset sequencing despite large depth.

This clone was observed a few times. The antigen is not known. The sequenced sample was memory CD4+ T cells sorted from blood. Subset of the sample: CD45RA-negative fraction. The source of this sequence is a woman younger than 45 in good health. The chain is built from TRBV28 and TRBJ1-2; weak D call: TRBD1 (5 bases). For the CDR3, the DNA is TGTGCCAGCAGACCGGGACGGCGCTATGGCTACACCTTC. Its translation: CASRPGRRYGYTF.